What follows are 18 T cell receptor beta chains derived from one specimen sequenced in a study of OX40 agonist ivuxolimab in advanced cancers. The repertoire was sequenced with immunoSEQ multiplex PCR; TCRdb's copy has only in-frame clones and lacks some. Of about 49,000 clones listed, 85% are singletons. The sequenced sample was CD4+ or CD8+ T cells sorted from blood, obtained in a trial of the OX40 agonist ivuxolimab. The source of these receptors is an adult with an advanced solid tumor such as melanoma, head and neck, liver or kidney cancer.

This clone was seen a handful of times. V and J are TRBV2 and TRBJ2-7; D unresolved. The CDR3 extends over 11 amino acids. CDR1 and CDR2 (germline): SNHLY, FYNNEI. V lost 6 bases and J 1 base, leaving 4 bases between the germline ends. CDR3 sequence (DNA): TGTGCCAGCAGGCGGTCCTACGAGCAGTACTTC. Protein sequence: CASRRSYEQYF.

The V call is TRBV27, the J call TRBJ2-3; 10 bases match TRBD2. This CDR3 region has 16 residues. Looked up from germline, CDR1 is MNHEY and CDR2 is SMNVEV (reference sequence). V was pared by 8 bases and J by 2 bases, with 10 bases of the junction left unmatched. CDR3 in DNA: TGTGCCAGCGGATTAGCGGGGGGCCTCTCCACAGATACGCAGTATTTT. Amino acids: CASGLAGGLSTDTQYF.

The chain uses TRBV28 and TRBJ2-2; the match to TRBD2 covers 7 bases. The germline gives CDR1 MDHEN, CDR2 SYDVKM. The CDR3 has 17 residues. Germline trimming cut 3 bases from V and 0 bases from J; bases unmatched to any gene: 7. CDR3 in DNA: TGTGCCAGCAGTTTTTTTCTTCGGGGGGCGAACACCGGGGAGCTGTTTTTT. This translates into CASSFFLRGANTGELFF.

In its sample, this clone was seen many times. J is TRBJ1-5 and V is TRBV7-6, with 8 bases matching TRBD1. This CDR3 is 16 amino acids long. Germline V gives CDR1 SGHVS, CDR2 FNYEAQ. V was pared by 1 base and J by 8 bases, with 10 bases of the junction left unmatched. CDR3 residues: CASSLGRTGLIKPQHF. The CDR3 bases are TGTGCCAGCAGCTTAGGAAGGACAGGGTTAATCAAGCCCCAGCATTTT.

The gene calls are TRBV5-5 and TRBJ2-7; the match to TRBD2 covers 7 bases. CDR1 is SGHKS, CDR2 YYEKEE, per germline (reference sequence). The CDR3 consists of 14 residues. J gave up 4 bases and V 1 base, and 5 bases lay outside the gene matches. For the CDR3, the DNA is TGTGCCAGCAGCTTGTCTAGCGGCTATTACGAGCAGTACGTC. Its translation: CASSLSSGYYEQYV.

The rearrangement uses TRBV11-2 and TRBJ1-1; D is uncertain. Deletions cut 2 bases from V and 8 bases from J, with 9 bases between. CDR3 length: 12 amino acids. In germline, CDR1 is SGHAT, CDR2 FQNNGV. The CDR3 sequence: CASSLTADEAFF. CDR3 nucleotides: TGTGCCAGCAGCTTAACAGCGGACGAAGCTTTCTTT. Variable domain in full (rest from reference TRBV11-2 and TRBJ1-1): EAGVAQSPRYKIIEKRQSVAFWCNPISGHATLYWYQQILGQGPKLLIQFQNNGVVDDSQLPKDRFSAERLKGVDSTLKIQPAKLEDSAVYLCASSLTADEAFFGQGTRLTVV.

This chain links TRBV28 with TRBJ2-7; weak D call: TRBD1 (6 bases). The CDR3 totals 13 residues. Trimming took off 6 bases at V and 1 base at J, with 10 bases between the two ends. The germline gives CDR1 MDHEN, CDR2 SYDVKM. CDR3 in amino acids: CASRLQGSYEQYF. CDR3 nucleotide sequence: TGTGCCAGCAGACTACAGGGATCCTACGAGCAGTACTTC.

The sample holds one count of this clone. V and J are TRBV21-1 and TRBJ2-7; the D segment call TRBD1 is taken from the table without a DNA check. TRBV21-1 is annotated as a pseudogene. The CDR3 extends over 14 amino acids. The CDR3: CASSPWTGIYEQYV. DNA for the CDR3: TGTGCCAGCAGCCCATGGACAGGGATTTACGAGCAGTACGTC.

The chain is built from TRBV4-1 and TRBJ2-7; possible D gene TRBD1, 6 bases. Trimming removed 5 bases at V and 3 bases at J, with 17 bases between. The CDR3 consists of 15 residues. Germline CDR1 MGHRA, CDR2 YSYEKL. The CDR3: CASSISRQAVYEQYF. The CDR3 DNA reads TGCGCCAGCAGCATTTCTCGACAGGCTGTCTACGAGCAGTACTTC.

CDR3 region: CASSFSHGSEEKLFF. The CDR3 nucleotides are TGTGCCAGCAGTTTTTCTCATGGATCGGAAGAAAAACTGTTTTTT. The J gene is TRBJ1-4, the V gene TRBV27; D gene ambiguous. The germline V gene has CDR1 MNHEY and CDR2 SMNVEV (reference sequence). Trimming cost V 3 bases and J 8 bases, with 16 bases left between them. There are 15 residues in the CDR3.

V usage is TRBV7-3 and J usage is TRBJ2-3; the D call may be TRBD1 or TRBD2 (6 bases each). The CDR3 contains 13 residues. The V end was cut by 2 bases, the J end by 6 bases, with 9 bases between. In germline, CDR1 is SGHTA, CDR2 FQGTGA. The CDR3 protein is CASSLGGLDTQYF. Here the CDR3 DNA reads TGTGCCAGCAGCTTAGGGGGGCTCGATACGCAGTATTTT.

This clone was observed a single time. The chain employs TRBV5-6 and TRBJ2-7; D might be TRBD1 or TRBD2, each matching 5 bases. This CDR3 has 17 residues. The germline V gene encodes CDR1 SGHDT and CDR2 YYEEEE. V lost 0 bases, J lost 3 bases, and 19 bases lay in between. CDR3 sequence: CASSLGPGTAADYEQYF. The CDR3 region has the DNA TGTGCCAGCAGCTTGGGACCCGGGACGGCCGCGGACTACGAGCAGTACTTC.

This chain links TRBV4-1 with TRBJ2-7; 7 bases map to TRBD2. Germline trimming cut 3 bases from V and 6 bases from J; bases unmatched to any gene: 2. This CDR3 contains 12 residues. Germline CDR1 is MGHRA and CDR2 is YSYEKL. The CDR3 loop is CASSHPGGEQYV. DNA of the CDR3: TGCGCCAGCAGCCATCCGGGGGGCGAGCAGTACGTC.

The V call is TRBV11-2, the J call TRBJ2-1, with D possibly called TRBD1 or TRBD2 (6 bases each). Germline V gene lookup returns CDR1 SGHAT and CDR2 FQNNGV. Trimming removed 2 bases at V and 10 bases at J, with 18 bases between. The CDR3 length is 15 residues. The CDR3 region has the DNA TGTGCCAGCAGCTTACCCTTTTGGGGGGCCGGGGAGCAGTTCTTC. Protein sequence: CASSLPFWGAGEQFF.

In regard to this clone: An end of the junction differs from the germline gene, which may be a read error. This chain uses TRBV7-9 with TRBJ2-7; 7 bases line up with TRBD1. This CDR3 contains 12 residues. Germline V CDR1 and CDR2: SEHNR, FQNEAQ (reference sequence). CDR3 sequence reads: CASSLGGQGETF. Here the CDR3 DNA reads TGTGCCAGCAGCTTAGGAGGGCAGGGGGAAACCTTC.

The chain has TRBV2 and TRBJ1-4; 8 bases line up with TRBD1. The CDR3 has 13 residues. The trim removed 11 bases at V and 8 bases at J, leaving 10 bases unmatched. Germline values: CDR1 SNHLY, CDR2 FYNNEI. The CDR3 sequence: CAGTQGAGEKLFF. CDR3 bases: TGTGCCGGAACTCAGGGGGCGGGGGAAAAACTGTTTTTT.

This rearrangement joins TRBV9 to TRBJ1-4; 8 nucleotides match TRBD1. This CDR3 is built from 14 residues. Trimming removed 3 bases from V and 8 bases from J; junction bases left unmatched: 6. Germline CDR1 and CDR2: SGDLS and YYNGEE. CDR3 sequence reads: CASSADRGGEKLFF. DNA of the CDR3: TGTGCCAGCAGCGCCGACAGGGGCGGCGAAAAACTGTTTTTT.

The chain links TRBV5-4 to TRBJ2-7; the match to TRBD2 covers 11 bases. The CDR3 length is 15 residues. Germline CDR1 and CDR2: SGHNT and YYREEE (reference sequence). The V and J ends lost 6 bases and 1 base, in that order; junction bases with no gene match: 6. The CDR3 DNA reads TGTGCCAGCAAACCGGGACTAGCGGAGTCCTACGAGCAGTACGTC. It specifies CASKPGLAESYEQYV.